The 23 T cell receptor beta chains given below trace back to one sample, sequenced in a study of cytomegalovirus exposure and HLA in healthy donors. The PCR ran on 60 Vbeta and 13 Jbeta primers. The assay was immunoSEQ multiplex PCR, and TCRdb's table has in-frame clones only and misses some. The sample consists of roughly 100,000 clones, about two thirds of them appearing once. Sequencing was carried out using PBMCs. The receptors were sampled from a female donor in good health and CMV-seronegative.

The CDR3 sequence is CASSYTETQYF. The CDR3, as DNA: TGTGCCAGTAGTTACACGGAGACCCAGTACTTC. The chain links TRBV19 to TRBJ2-5; D is ambiguous. Trimming removed 5 bases at V and 5 bases at J, with 6 bases between. Germline lookup yields CDR1 LNHDA and CDR2 SQIVND (reference sequence). The CDR3 is 11 residues long.

This clone occurred many times. This chain connects TRBV6-5 to TRBJ2-3, with D uncertain. This CDR3 spans 11 amino acids. Germline-derived CDR1 and CDR2 are MNHEY and SVGAGI. The V and J ends lost 6 bases and 4 bases respectively, with 5 bases between them. CDR3 protein: CASRGPDTQYF. DNA of the CDR3: TGTGCCAGCAGGGGCCCAGATACGCAGTATTTT.

The chain joins TRBV5-4 to TRBJ2-7; possibly TRBD1 for D (6 bases). The CDR3 has 17 amino acids. Germline lookup yields CDR1 SGHNT and CDR2 YYREEE (reference sequence). Trimming left V 1 base short and J 2 bases short, with 19 bases between. CDR3 nucleotides: TGTGCCAGCAGCTTGTCGGCAGGGGACCTAAGGACCTACGAGCAGTACTTC. Its translation: CASSLSAGDLRTYEQYF.

The gene calls are TRBV11-2 and TRBJ2-7; D is uncertain. The CDR3 is made up of 14 amino acids. V was trimmed by 1 base and J by 3 bases, leaving 10 bases between them. CDR1 and CDR2 (germline): SGHAT, FQNNGV. CDR3 nucleotides: TGTGCCAGCAGCTTAGTTCCGGGTTTCTACGAGCAGTACTTC. Translation: CASSLVPGFYEQYF. The whole variable domain, filled in from reference TRBV11-2 and TRBJ2-7, reads EAGVAQSPRYKIIEKRQSVAFWCNPISGHATLYWYQQILGQGPKLLIQFQNNGVVDDSQLPKDRFSAERLKGVDSTLKIQPAKLEDSAVYLCASSLVPGFYEQYFGPGTRLTVT.

V usage is TRBV11-3 and J usage is TRBJ2-1; TRBD2 is a possible D gene (7 bases). The CDR3 runs 14 residues. Trimming shortened V by 6 bases and J by 9 bases, and 18 bases separated the two germline ends. Germline assignment: CDR1 SGHNT and CDR2 YENEEA. The DNA for the CDR3 is TGTGCCAGCAGAAAAGTGGGGGGAGGGGGTGAGCAGTTCTTC. It specifies CASRKVGGGGEQFF.

The chain recombines TRBV28 with TRBJ2-7, with a weak D call TRBD2 (6 bases). The V gene's germline CDR1 is MDHEN and CDR2 SYDVKM. The V gene lost 6 bases and the J gene lost 2 bases, with 8 bases spanning the gap. The CDR3 runs 12 residues. The CDR3 bases are TGTGCCAGCAGCCCGGGAGCCTACGAGCAGTACTTC. Its translation: CASSPGAYEQYF. Together with reference TRBV28 and TRBJ2-7, the CDR3 gives the full variable domain: DVKVTQSSRYLVKRTGEKVFLECVQDMDHENMFWYRQDPGLGLRLIYFSYDVKMKEKGDIPEGYSVSREKKERFSLILESASTNQTSMYLCASSPGAYEQYFGPGTRLTVT.

The V and J genes are TRBV4-1 and TRBJ1-1; maybe TRBD1 (6 bases). The CDR3 spans 16 residues. The germline V gene encodes CDR1 MGHRA and CDR2 YSYEKL. The V gene lost 4 bases and the J gene lost 2 bases, with 17 bases spanning the gap. CDR3 coding DNA: TGCGCCAGCAGCCCCCGACAGGCGGTACTAAACACTGAAGCTTTCTTT. Amino acid sequence: CASSPRQAVLNTEAFF.

The genes are TRBV15 and TRBJ2-3; D possibly corresponds to TRBD2 (6 bases). The V end lost 5 bases, the J end lost 1 base, and 13 bases lay between the germline ends. Germline CDR1 LNHNV, CDR2 YYDKDF (reference sequence). The CDR3 extends over 15 amino acids. The CDR3 sequence is CATSVRDFGTDTQYF. The DNA for the CDR3 is TGTGCCACCAGCGTTCGGGACTTTGGCACAGATACGCAGTATTTT.

V gene TRBV7-9 combines with J gene TRBJ2-5; 9 nucleotides match TRBD1. Germline values: CDR1 SEHNR, CDR2 FQNEAQ (reference sequence). V lost 5 bases to trimming and J lost 0 bases; unmatched junction nucleotides: 4. CDR3 size: 15 residues. The CDR3: CASSQGQGNQETQYF. The CDR3 nucleotides read TGTGCCAGCAGCCAGGGACAGGGAAACCAAGAGACCCAGTACTTC.

This clone was observed once. The chain carries TRBV19 and TRBJ1-1, with TRBD1 matching over 10 bases. This CDR3 region has 16 residues. From germline, CDR1 is LNHDA and CDR2 SQIVND (reference sequence). Trimming removed 6 bases from V and 2 bases from J; junction bases left unmatched: 9. DNA for the CDR3: TGTGCCAGTAGCATGGACAGGGGGGTGGTAAACACTGAAGCTTTCTTT. Its translation: CASSMDRGVVNTEAFF. The variable domain in full, with the rest retrieved from reference TRBV19 and TRBJ1-1, is DGGITQSPKYLFRKEGQNVTLSCEQNLNHDAMYWYRQDPGQGLRLIYYSQIVNDFQKGDIAEGYSVSREKKESFPLTVTSAQKNPTAFYLCASSMDRGVVNTEAFFGQGTRLTVV.

On this clone: Sequence at one end of the junction differs from germline and may be a read error. The chain couples TRBV20-1 to TRBJ2-3; 14 bases align to TRBD2. Germline lookup yields CDR1 DFQATT and CDR2 SNEGSKA (reference sequence). This CDR3 contains 11 residues. The CDR3 here is CSASGLAGGRF. In DNA, the CDR3 is TGCAGTGCTAGCGGACTAGCGGGAGGCCGCTTT.

A few counts support this clone. At the DNA level, this CDR3 is encoded by other sequences in the same sample as well. The gene calls are TRBV28 and TRBJ2-5; 11 bases are a match to TRBD2. The CDR3 contains 15 residues. Looked up from germline, CDR1 is MDHEN and CDR2 is SYDVKM. The junction had 5 bases not matched to a gene; V was cut back by 4 bases and J by 4 bases. This CDR3 is CASSSFSGGGETQYF. In DNA form, the CDR3 reads TGTGCCAGCAGTTCATTTAGCGGGGGGGGAGAGACCCAGTACTTC.

This chain connects TRBV19 to TRBJ2-1, with TRBD2 matching 11 bases. J gave up 7 bases and V 5 bases, and 7 bases lay outside the gene matches. The CDR3 covers 15 residues. The germline CDR1 and CDR2 sequences are LNHDA and SQIVND (reference sequence). For the CDR3, the DNA is TGTGCCAGTAGTGCTAGCGGGAGGAAGGAAAATGAGCAGTTCTTC. Translation gives CASSASGRKENEQFF.

The chain carries TRBV30 and TRBJ1-2; a weak D match, TRBD1 (5 bases). Germline CDR1 is GTSNPN and CDR2 is SVGIG (reference sequence). This CDR3 contains 14 residues. V shed 1 base and J shed 7 bases, with 16 bases lying between them. As DNA, the CDR3 is TGTGCCTGGAGTGGCCGGACAATCGGGGGTGGCTACACCTTC. Its protein product is CAWSGRTIGGGYTF.

The rearrangement joins TRBV5-4 to TRBJ2-3, with TRBD2 identical over 12 bases. J gave up 1 base and V 4 bases, and 13 bases lay outside the gene matches. Per germline, CDR1 SGHNT and CDR2 YYREEE (reference sequence). CDR3 length equals 19 residues. CDR3 residues: CASSLMTSGSFPGTDTQYF. DNA for the CDR3: TGTGCCAGCAGCCTGATGACTAGCGGGAGTTTTCCTGGCACAGATACGCAGTATTTT.

The chain has TRBV9 and TRBJ1-2; 9 nucleotides align to TRBD1. CDR1 SGDLS and CDR2 YYNGEE come from the germline V gene. This CDR3 is built from 15 residues. V lost 0 bases to trimming and J lost 3 bases; unmatched junction nucleotides: 3. CDR3 DNA: TGTGCCAGCAGCGTAGCGGACAGGGGCGACTATGGCTACACCTTC. It is translated as CASSVADRGDYGYTF.

The CDR3 coding sequence is TGTGCCAGCAGCTTGGAGCCCCGCGGCAATCAGCCCCAGCATTTT. Amino acids: CASSLEPRGNQPQHF. V gene TRBV5-4 combines with J gene TRBJ1-5; D not resolved. The CDR3 is 15 amino acids. Germline CDR1 and CDR2: SGHNT and YYREEE (reference sequence). With 0 bases removed from V and 2 bases from J, the gap between germline ends came to 9 bases.

In its sample, this clone was seen a few times. V gene TRBV29-1 combines with J gene TRBJ2-3, with D possibly TRBD2 on 6 matching bases. Germline assignment: CDR1 SQVTM and CDR2 ANQGSEA. This CDR3 has 14 residues. Trimming removed 6 bases from V and 0 bases from J, with 13 bases in between. CDR3 residues: CSVGTGISTDTQYF. In DNA, the CDR3 is TGCAGCGTGGGGACTGGCATCAGCACAGATACGCAGTATTTT.

The CDR3 DNA follows: TGTGCCAGTAGTATGCCAGCGGGAGGCTACGGGGAGCTGTTTTTT. Translating gives CASSMPAGGYGELFF. J is TRBJ2-2 and V is TRBV19; 9 positions match TRBD2. This CDR3 comprises 15 residues. V lost 3 bases and J lost 7; bases outside the gene matches: 6. CDR1 and CDR2 (germline): LNHDA, SQIVND (reference sequence).

V gene TRBV5-5 combines with J gene TRBJ1-4; the D is unclear. Between the trimmed V and J ends, which lost 0 bases and 5 bases, there was a span of 11 bases. This CDR3 is built from 15 residues. Germline assignment: CDR1 SGHKS and CDR2 YYEKEE (reference sequence). The CDR3 loop reads CASSLGAGRNEKLFF. The CDR3, as DNA: TGTGCCAGCAGCTTGGGGGCCGGGAGGAATGAAAAACTGTTTTTT.

The chain joins TRBV15 to TRBJ1-5; tentative D call: TRBD1 (6 bases). V lost 5 bases, J lost 8 bases, and 16 bases lay in between. Germline V gene lookup returns CDR1 LNHNV and CDR2 YYDKDF (reference sequence). This CDR3 has 14 residues. CDR3 DNA sequence: TGTGCCACCAGCGGAGGGGGGGGGCCGGAGCCCCAGCATTTT. Translating it yields CATSGGGGPEPQHF.

The J gene is TRBJ2-4, the V gene TRBV19, with no clear D. The V end lost 5 bases, the J end lost 0 bases, and 11 bases lay between the germline ends. CDR3 size: 15 residues. The germline V gene has CDR1 LNHDA and CDR2 SQIVND (reference sequence). The CDR3 nucleotides read TGTGCCAGTAGTTCGACACCCTTAGCCAAAAACATTCAGTACTTC. It codes for CASSSTPLAKNIQYF.

This chain uses TRBV2 with TRBJ2-2; 7 bases fit TRBD1. This CDR3 has 15 residues. The junction had 10 bases not matched to a gene; V was cut back by 6 bases and J by 6 bases. The V gene's germline CDR1 is SNHLY and CDR2 FYNNEI. CDR3 coding DNA: TGTGCCAGCAGGGACAGGATGGCTCGGGCCGGGGAGCTGTTTTTT. Its translation is CASRDRMARAGELFF.